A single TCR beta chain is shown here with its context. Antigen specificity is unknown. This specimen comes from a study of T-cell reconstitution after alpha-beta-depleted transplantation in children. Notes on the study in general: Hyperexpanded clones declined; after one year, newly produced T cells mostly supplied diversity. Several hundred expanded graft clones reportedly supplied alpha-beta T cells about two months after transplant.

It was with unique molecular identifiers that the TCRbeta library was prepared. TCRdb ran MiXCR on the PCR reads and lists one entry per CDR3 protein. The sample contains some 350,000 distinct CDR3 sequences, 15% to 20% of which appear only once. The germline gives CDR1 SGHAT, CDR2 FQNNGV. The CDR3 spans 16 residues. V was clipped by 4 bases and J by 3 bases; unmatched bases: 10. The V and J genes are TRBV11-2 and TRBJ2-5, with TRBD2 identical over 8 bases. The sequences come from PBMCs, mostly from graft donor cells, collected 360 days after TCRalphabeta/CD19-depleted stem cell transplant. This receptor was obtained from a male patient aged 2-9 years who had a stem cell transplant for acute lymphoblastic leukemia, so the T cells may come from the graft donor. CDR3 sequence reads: CASSSLWAGGEETQYF. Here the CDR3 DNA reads TGTGCCAGCAGCTCCCTGTGGGCGGGGGGAGAAGAGACCCAGTACTTC.